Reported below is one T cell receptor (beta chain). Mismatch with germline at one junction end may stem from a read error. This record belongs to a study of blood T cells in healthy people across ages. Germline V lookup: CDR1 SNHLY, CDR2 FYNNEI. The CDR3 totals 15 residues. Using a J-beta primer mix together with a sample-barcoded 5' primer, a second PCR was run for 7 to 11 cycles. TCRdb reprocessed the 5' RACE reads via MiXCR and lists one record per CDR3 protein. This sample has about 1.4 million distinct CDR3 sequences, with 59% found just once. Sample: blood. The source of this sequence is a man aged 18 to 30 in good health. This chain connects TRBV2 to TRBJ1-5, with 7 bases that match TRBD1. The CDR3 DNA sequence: TGTGCCGGCAGTGAGGGAGGACAGGCCAATCAGCCCCAGCATTTT. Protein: CAGSEGGQANQPQHF. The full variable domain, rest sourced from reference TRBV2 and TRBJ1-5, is EPEVTQTPSHQVTQMGQEVILRCVPISNHLYFYWYRQILGQKVEFLVSFYNNEISEKSEIFDDQFSVERPDGSNFTLKIRSTKLEDSAMYFCAGSEGGQANQPQHFGDGTRLSIL.